Below are 16 T cell receptor beta chains sequenced from a single sample in a study of T cells in Graves' hyperthyroidism and ophthalmopathy. What was amplified from RNA transcripts were TCR beta CDR3 regions. HTBI primers drove first-round RT-PCR of the TCR CDR3. From the multiplex PCR reads, TCRdb called clonotypes with MiXCR, one entry per CDR3 protein. This sample has roughly 500,000 distinct CDR3 sequences; about 46% occur once, and the top ten carry around 44%. The sequenced sample consisted of peripheral blood or thyroid tissue (not recorded which). Every receptor here comes from an adult woman with Graves' disease, either hyperthyroidism or ophthalmopathy (not recorded which).

This chain links TRBV25-1 with TRBJ2-3; 10 bases are shared with TRBD1. Trimming removed 4 bases from V and 7 bases from J; junction bases left unmatched: 11. This CDR3 comprises 16 residues. Germline V gives CDR1 MGHDK, CDR2 SYGVNS. The CDR3, as DNA: TGTGCCAGCAGTGCCGGGACAGGGGCACGGGGGTATACGCAGTATTTT. Translation: CASSAGTGARGYTQYF.

The chain links TRBV24-1 to TRBJ2-2; 8 nucleotides align to TRBD2. The V and J ends lost 3 bases and 6 bases, in that order; junction bases with no gene match: 8. The germline V gene encodes CDR1 KGHDR and CDR2 SFDVKD. This CDR3 region has 16 residues. CDR3 DNA sequence: TGTGCCACCAGTGATAGTAGAGCGGGAGTATCCGGGGAGCTGTTTTTT. Translated: CATSDSRAGVSGELFF.

This clonotype was detected ten times or more. With a much larger clone just one base away, this may be a read error. The gene calls are TRBV3-1 and TRBJ1-1; 7 bases are shared with TRBD1. Germline values: CDR1 LGHDT, CDR2 YNNKEL (reference sequence). Trimming removed 5 bases from V and 4 bases from J; junction bases left unmatched: 4. The CDR3 runs to 13 residues. CDR3 DNA: TGTGCCAGCAGCTTAACAGGGGTCACTGAAGCTTTCTTT. Translated, it gives CASSLTGVTEAFF.

This clonotype has more than one count but fewer than ten. V and J are TRBV7-6 and TRBJ2-5; no reliable D call. From germline, CDR1 is SGHVS and CDR2 FNYEAQ. The CDR3 covers 14 residues. Trimming took 0 bases from V and 6 from J, leaving 11 bases between them. The CDR3 sequence: CASSLAGVPQTQYF. The CDR3 DNA reads TGTGCCAGCAGCTTAGCGGGCGTACCTCAGACCCAGTACTTC.

This clonotype showed up just a few times. This chain uses TRBV11-2 with TRBJ1-1; TRBD1 matches 12 bases. The CDR3 covers 16 residues. The trim removed 5 bases at V and 2 bases at J, leaving 6 bases unmatched. Germline V gives CDR1 SGHAT, CDR2 FQNNGV. CDR3 sequence: CASSQGTGGVNTEAFF. The CDR3 bases are TGTGCCAGCAGCCAAGGGACAGGGGGCGTAAACACTGAAGCTTTCTTT.

This clonotype was counted a single time. The chain links TRBV19 to TRBJ2-5, with 13 bases fitting TRBD2. From germline, CDR1 is LNHDA and CDR2 SQIVND (reference sequence). V lost 6 bases and J lost 6; bases outside the gene matches: 4. The CDR3 length is 14 residues. CDR3 amino acids: CASSPTSGGQTQYF. The CDR3 nucleotides are TGTGCCAGTAGCCCGACTAGCGGGGGGCAGACCCAGTACTTC.

A remark on this clonotype: One junction end does not reproduce the germline sequence, and a read error may be involved. The chain recombines TRBV12-3 or TRBV12-4 with TRBJ1-1, with a tentative D call TRBD1 (6 bases). This CDR3 is built from 12 residues. The CDR3 nucleotides read TGTGCCAGCAGGTTAGGGGGGTCGATCGCTTTCTTT. It yields the protein CASRLGGSIAFF.

A remark on this clonotype: A junction boundary mismatches the germline segment, possibly from a read error. This chain uses TRBV2 with TRBJ1-2; D gene unclear. Germline CDR1 reads SNHLY; CDR2 reads FYNNEI. The CDR3 runs 11 residues. As DNA, the CDR3 is TGTGCCGGCAGGCCGCAATATGGCTACACCTTC. The encoded protein is CAGRPQYGYTF.

As regards this clonotype: A read error is likely, as this CDR3 ends without the conserved phenylalanine or tryptophan. Because the CDR3's place on the DNA is in doubt, the DNA is left out and the CDR3 is given as listed by TCRdb. The chain links TRBV12-3 or TRBV12-4 to TRBJ1-4; TRBD1 was called by the table and not checked on the DNA. The CDR3 length is 12 residues, termini included. The CDR3 is CASRGSGTKSDY.

The J gene is TRBJ2-5, the V gene TRBV15, with D uncertain. With 6 bases removed from V and 6 bases from J, the gap between germline ends came to 2 bases. The V gene's germline CDR1 is LNHNV and CDR2 YYDKDF (reference sequence). The CDR3 extends over 9 amino acids. In nucleotides, the CDR3 is TGTGCCACCAGGAAGACCCAGTACTTC. It translates to CATRKTQYF.

The table lists this clonotype with many counts. V and J are TRBV28 and TRBJ1-1, with a tentative D call TRBD1 (5 bases). V was cut by 6 bases and J by 4 bases, with 9 bases left in between. There are 12 residues in the CDR3. The germline V gene has CDR1 MDHEN and CDR2 SYDVKM. Here the CDR3 reads CASRRRGTEAFF. The DNA for the CDR3 is TGTGCCAGCAGACGGAGGGGCACTGAAGCTTTCTTT.

There are many counts of this clonotype. The CDR3 sequence is CASSGQQNHNYGYTF. The CDR3 DNA sequence: TGCGCCAGCAGTGGCCAGCAGAATCACAACTATGGCTACACCTTC. This chain uses TRBV10-2 with TRBJ1-2; unclear D gene. Germline CDR1 reads WSHSY; CDR2 reads SAAADI. The V end was cut by 4 bases, the J end by 2 bases, with 14 bases between. This CDR3 is 15 amino acids long.

This clonotype was recorded a few times. The junction differs from germline at one of its ends, possibly a read error. The J gene is TRBJ2-5, the V gene TRBV10-3; a weak D match, TRBD2 (6 bases). From germline, CDR1 is ENHRY and CDR2 SYGVKD. The CDR3 is 17 amino acids. The CDR3 sequence is CATSDFGGGQGIETQYF. The DNA for the CDR3 is TGTGCCACCAGTGATTTTGGAGGAGGGCAGGGCATAGAGACCCAGTACTTC.

This sequence joins TRBV7-2 and TRBJ2-7, with unresolved D. The V end lost 4 bases, the J end lost 6 bases, and 13 bases lay between the germline ends. This CDR3 has 13 residues. Germline V CDR1 and CDR2: SGHTA, FQGNSA. CDR3 loop: CASSSGIAVEQYF. CDR3 coding DNA: TGTGCCAGCAGCTCAGGAATAGCTGTCGAGCAGTACTTC.

The chain has TRBV29-1 and TRBJ2-5, with D possibly TRBD2 on 5 matching bases. This CDR3 spans 13 amino acids. Germline V CDR1 and CDR2: SQVTM, ANQGSEA. Trimming took off 4 bases at V and 5 bases at J, with 14 bases between the two ends. DNA of the CDR3: TGCAGCGTTGTCGCGGAGGCGCGGGAGACCCAGTACTTC. This gives the protein CSVVAEARETQYF.

The chain links TRBV7-6 to TRBJ2-7; 12 nucleotides align to TRBD2. The CDR3 is 15 residues long. With V trimmed by 5 bases and J by 10 bases, 12 bases remained unmatched. Germline V CDR1 and CDR2: SGHVS, FNYEAQ. For the CDR3, the DNA is TGTGCCAGCAGCGTCGCGGGACTAGCGGGCCTCGGACAGTACTTC. Translation gives CASSVAGLAGLGQYF.